The 26 T cell receptor beta chains given below trace back to one sample, sequenced in a study of CD8 T cells in ankylosing spondylitis. Each CDR3 protein is one row after TCRdb ran MiXCR on the 5' RACE reads. The sample records about 240,000 distinct CDR3 sequences, roughly 10% being singletons. The sample comprised blood, either unsorted or a sorted T cell fraction (not recorded which). The origin of the receptors is a male donor with ankylosing spondylitis or in good health (not recorded which).

This clonotype was observed a handful of times. The chain carries TRBV3-1 and TRBJ2-3; D gene unclear. V was clipped by 2 bases and J by 2 bases, with 5 bases between them. This CDR3 has 13 amino acids. Germline assignment: CDR1 LGHDT and CDR2 YNNKEL (reference sequence). The DNA for the CDR3 is TGTGCCAGCAGCCAACCGCCCACAGATACGCAGTATTTT. Translating gives CASSQPPTDTQYF.

This clonotype was counted many times. The chain recombines TRBV10-3 with TRBJ2-3; D is perhaps TRBD1 or TRBD2 (5 bases each). CDR1 and CDR2 (germline): ENHRY, SYGVKD. The CDR3 runs 14 residues. V lost 2 bases and J 0 bases, leaving 6 bases between the germline ends. CDR3 bases: TGTGCCATCAGTGAGCGGGACAGCACAGATACGCAGTATTTT. It translates to CAISERDSTDTQYF.

This clonotype appeared many times. The CDR3 here is CASSIRQEGTVYGYTF. The CDR3 DNA reads TGTGCCAGCAGTATCCGACAGGAGGGTACGGTATATGGCTACACCTTC. The chain carries TRBV27 and TRBJ1-2; D possibly corresponds to TRBD1 (6 bases). V lost 5 bases, J lost 5 bases, and 21 bases lay in between. This CDR3 spans 16 amino acids. Germline V gives CDR1 MNHEY, CDR2 SMNVEV (reference sequence).

This clonotype was seen ten or more times. The V gene is TRBV10-3, the J gene TRBJ1-3, with TRBD1 matching 10 bases. The CDR3 runs to 16 residues. V shed 4 bases, J shed 4 bases, and the junction held 7 bases outside the gene matches. CDR1 and CDR2 (germline): ENHRY, SYGVKD. This CDR3 reads CAISGRDRGDGNTIYF. As DNA, the CDR3 is TGTGCCATCAGTGGACGGGACAGGGGCGACGGAAACACCATATATTTT.

This chain joins TRBV6-5 and TRBJ2-3, with unresolved D. CDR1 MNHEY and CDR2 SVGAGI come from the germline V gene. The CDR3 covers 14 residues. Trimming removed 2 bases at V and 11 bases at J, with 17 bases between. In DNA form, the CDR3 reads TGTGCCAGCAGTTACGCCGGCTCCGCCGCCTTGCAGTATTTT. Its translation is CASSYAGSAALQYF.

This clonotype was recorded many times. The genes are TRBV5-8 and TRBJ2-1; 10 bases map to TRBD2. This CDR3 is 15 amino acids long. Per the germline V gene, CDR1 is SGHTS and CDR2 is YDEGEE. J was trimmed by 5 bases and V by 4 bases; bases with no gene match: 6. The CDR3 protein is CASSLLAGADNEQFF. CDR3 nucleotide sequence: TGTGCCAGCAGCCTTCTAGCGGGGGCGGACAATGAGCAGTTCTTC.

This chain connects TRBV6-5 to TRBJ2-1; 11 bases map to TRBD2. This CDR3 region has 18 residues. CDR1 MNHEY and CDR2 SVGAGI come from the germline V gene. V lost 0 bases to trimming and J lost 1 base; unmatched junction nucleotides: 5. CDR3 protein: CASSYSPGLAVSYNEQFF. CDR3 nucleotide sequence: TGTGCCAGCAGTTACTCTCCGGGACTAGCGGTTTCCTACAATGAGCAGTTCTTC.

The chain links TRBV5-1 to TRBJ1-1, with D possibly TRBD1 on 5 matching bases. Trimming left V 4 bases short and J 3 bases short, with 13 bases between. Germline V lookup: CDR1 SGHRS, CDR2 YFSETQ. CDR3 length equals 14 residues. The CDR3 sequence: CASSQGPSYTEAFF. The CDR3 nucleotides are TGCGCCAGCAGCCAGGGACCGTCGTACACTGAAGCTTTCTTT.

The chain couples TRBV5-1 to TRBJ2-6, with 9 nucleotides matching TRBD1. In germline, CDR1 is SGHRS, CDR2 YFSETQ. CDR3 length equals 19 residues. J gave up 0 bases and V 0 bases, and 7 bases lay outside the gene matches. CDR3: CASSLVPGQGSSGANVLTF. The CDR3 nucleotides read TGCGCCAGCAGCTTGGTCCCGGGACAGGGAAGCTCTGGGGCCAACGTCCTGACTTTC.

This clonotype was counted many times. The CDR3 reads CSAVDHPFATDTQYF. Written as DNA, the CDR3 is TGCAGTGCCGTGGACCACCCTTTCGCCACAGATACGCAGTATTTT. The chain joins TRBV20-1 to TRBJ2-3; D not certain. The germline CDR1 and CDR2 sequences are DFQATT and SNEGSKA (reference sequence). The CDR3 is 15 residues long. The V end was cut by 6 bases, the J end by 2 bases, with 18 bases between.

This clonotype was recorded many times. The chain couples TRBV7-6 to TRBJ1-4, with D tentatively TRBD1 (6 bases). Germline lookup yields CDR1 SGHVS and CDR2 FNYEAQ. CDR3 length: 16 amino acids. V was cut by 1 base and J by 1 base, with 10 bases left in between. The CDR3 loop is CASSLGRGRTNEKLFF. In nucleotides, the CDR3 is TGTGCCAGCAGCTTAGGACGGGGGCGAACTAATGAAAAACTGTTTTTT.

This clonotype was seen at least ten times. The chain employs TRBV12-3 or TRBV12-4 and TRBJ2-2, with a possible D match to TRBD2 (6 bases). The CDR3 sequence is 19 residues long. V was trimmed by 7 bases and J by 7 bases, leaving 31 bases between them. CDR3 protein: CASTILTFLRRLVIGELFF. The CDR3 nucleotides are TGTGCCAGCACCATTCTGACCTTCTTAAGACGACTAGTGATCGGGGAGCTGTTTTTT.

The chain recombines TRBV7-2 with TRBJ2-7; D ambiguous. CDR1 SGHTA and CDR2 FQGNSA come from the germline V gene. CDR3 length: 17 amino acids. Trimming left V 1 base short and J 2 bases short, with 18 bases between. As DNA, the CDR3 is TGTGCCAGCAGCTTAGTGTCGTTCGGGTTAGTCCCCTACGAGCAGTACTTC. It yields the protein CASSLVSFGLVPYEQYF.

The rearrangement uses TRBV6-1 and TRBJ2-1; 8 bases match TRBD1. Germline CDR1 and CDR2: MNHNS and SASEGT. The CDR3 extends over 16 amino acids. Trimming cost V 8 bases and J 3 bases; bases outside gene matches: 12. The CDR3 spells CASPSVRQGIYNEQFF. Written as DNA, the CDR3 is TGTGCCAGCCCGTCGGTGAGACAGGGGATCTACAATGAGCAGTTCTTC.

The CDR3 loop reads CASSTGAGDTEAFF. The DNA of the CDR3 is TGCGCCAGCAGCACCGGTGCGGGAGACACTGAAGCTTTCTTT. The rearrangement uses TRBV5-1 and TRBJ1-1; the D is unclear. Germline CDR1 reads SGHRS; CDR2 reads YFSETQ. The CDR3 totals 14 residues. Trimming left V 4 bases short and J 3 bases short, with 13 bases between.

This clonotype was counted ten times or more. The chain has TRBV3-1 and TRBJ1-1, with 9 bases that match TRBD1. Trimming removed 1 base from V and 5 bases from J; junction bases left unmatched: 11. Germline V CDR1 and CDR2: LGHDT, YNNKEL (reference sequence). This CDR3 has 17 residues. The CDR3 region is CASSQVRRDRVITEAFF. The CDR3 DNA reads as TGTGCCAGCAGCCAAGTACGGCGGGACAGGGTCATAACTGAAGCTTTCTTT.

The sample holds a few counts of this clonotype. The chain couples TRBV19 to TRBJ1-2; a weak D match, TRBD1 (5 bases). Germline V gives CDR1 LNHDA, CDR2 SQIVND (reference sequence). V was trimmed by 3 bases and J by 0 bases, leaving 11 bases between them. The CDR3 consists of 15 residues. The CDR3 DNA follows: TGTGCCAGTAGTATTGGTGACAGACCTAACTATGGCTACACCTTC. Translation gives CASSIGDRPNYGYTF.

This clonotype was seen many times. This chain uses TRBV20-1 with TRBJ2-7; 12 bases agree with TRBD2. This CDR3 contains 14 residues. V shed 6 bases, J shed 5 bases, and the junction held 8 bases outside the gene matches. Germline lookup yields CDR1 DFQATT and CDR2 SNEGSKA (reference sequence). The CDR3, as DNA: TGCAGTGCCAAACACCGACTAGCGGGAGACGAGCAGTACTTC. It specifies CSAKHRLAGDEQYF.

This clonotype appeared a few times. The chain uses TRBV27 and TRBJ2-5; 12 bases are shared with TRBD1. Germline V gives CDR1 MNHEY, CDR2 SMNVEV (reference sequence). This CDR3 region has 17 residues. V dropped 6 bases and J dropped 4; count of bases not matched to a gene: 12. CDR3 DNA sequence: TGTGCCAGCAGGTCTCCCGCGGGACAGGGGGCGGGAGAGACCCAGTACTTC. Translation gives CASRSPAGQGAGETQYF.

This clonotype showed up many times. The genes are TRBV5-5 and TRBJ1-1; no definite D call. The V gene lost 3 bases and the J gene lost 1 base, with 10 bases spanning the gap. CDR1 and CDR2 from the germline V gene are SGHKS and YYEKEE (reference sequence). The CDR3 runs to 14 residues. The CDR3 is CASSSLDGNTEAFF. The CDR3 DNA follows: TGTGCCAGCAGCTCCCTGGATGGGAACACTGAAGCTTTCTTT.

In this sample, this clonotype turned up many times. The chain uses TRBV20-1 and TRBJ2-3, with D possibly called TRBD1 or TRBD2 (5 bases each). CDR1 is DFQATT and CDR2 is SNEGSKA in the germline V gene (reference sequence). V shed 5 bases and J shed 1 base, with 10 bases lying between them. The CDR3 is made up of 13 amino acids. The CDR3 reads CSAPRGGTDTQYF. In DNA, the CDR3 is TGCAGTGCTCCACGAGGGGGCACAGATACGCAGTATTTT.

The sample holds many counts of this clonotype. This chain links TRBV5-1 with TRBJ2-3; no firm D call. This CDR3 has 11 amino acids. Trimming stripped 1 base from V and 6 bases from J, with 3 bases between. Germline V gives CDR1 SGHRS, CDR2 YFSETQ. The CDR3 reads CASSLSDTQYF. CDR3 sequence (DNA): TGCGCCAGCAGCTTGAGCGATACGCAGTATTTT. Full variable domain (missing parts from reference TRBV5-1 and TRBJ2-3): KAGVTQTPRYLIKTRGQQVTLSCSPISGHRSVSWYQQTPGQGLQFLFEYFSETQRNKGNFPGRFSGRQFSNSRSEMNVSTLELGDSALYLCASSLSDTQYFGPGTRLTVL.

This clonotype was seen repeatedly, ten times or more. V and J are TRBV12-3 or TRBV12-4 and TRBJ1-4; weak D call: TRBD1 (5 bases). This CDR3 has 14 amino acids. Trimming cost V 5 bases and J 0 bases, with 7 bases left between them. CDR3 bases: TGTGCCAGCAGTGGGGCGCCAACTAATGAAAAACTGTTTTTT. Residues: CASSGAPTNEKLFF.

This clonotype has a count of ten or more. This chain links TRBV9 with TRBJ2-3, with 8 bases that match TRBD2. Unmatched junction bases numbered 10, after V lost 7 bases and J lost 6 bases. The V gene's germline CDR1 is SGDLS and CDR2 YYNGEE. The CDR3 is 14 amino acids. The CDR3 DNA reads as TGTGCCAGCGAGGCACTAGCGGTCATGGATACGCAGTATTTT. Protein product: CASEALAVMDTQYF.

This clonotype was counted at least ten times. The rearrangement joins TRBV10-3 to TRBJ2-5; 8 bases line up with TRBD2. From germline, CDR1 is ENHRY and CDR2 SYGVKD. The ends lost 8 bases at V and 1 base at J; junction bases unmatched: 9. This CDR3 has 15 residues. CDR3 coding DNA: TGTGCCATCTCTGCCCAGAGCGGGGGCCAAGAGACCCAGTACTTC. It yields the protein CAISAQSGGQETQYF.

Ten or more counts support this clonotype. V gene TRBV12-3 or TRBV12-4 combines with J gene TRBJ2-3; D assignment may be TRBD1 or TRBD2 (5 bases each). The CDR3 sequence is 12 residues long. Trimming took off 5 bases at V and 6 bases at J, with 9 bases between the two ends. CDR3 nucleotides: TGTGCCAGCAGTCCGGGGCAGGATACGCAGTATTTT. Translating it yields CASSPGQDTQYF.